A single sample gave rise to the 30 T cell receptor beta chains below, sequenced in a study of long-term antiretroviral therapy in people with HIV. With survey level as its setting, the immunoSEQ assay was v3.0. Profiling relied on immunoSEQ multiplex PCR, and the TCRdb table lists in-frame clones only, not all of them. The sample has some 8,900 clones, roughly 70% seen once; the top ten hold about 19%. This specimen was unsorted PBMCs, taken 1.8 years before starting antiretroviral therapy. Receptor source: a man aged 35 to 55 with HIV.

This clone was seen a few times. The V call is TRBV30, the J call TRBJ2-7; 11 positions match TRBD1. The trim removed 2 bases at V and 4 bases at J, leaving 1 base unmatched. The germline V gene has CDR1 GTSNPN and CDR2 SVGIG (reference sequence). The CDR3 has 13 amino acids. The CDR3 loop is CAWSRDRGYEQYF. The CDR3 coding sequence is TGTGCCTGGAGTCGGGACAGGGGGTACGAGCAGTACTTC.

The J gene is TRBJ1-2, the V gene TRBV4-1; tentatively, D is TRBD1 (5 bases). The CDR3 totals 14 residues. The germline CDR1 and CDR2 sequences are MGHRA and YSYEKL. Deletions cut 0 bases from V and 8 bases from J, with 13 bases between. CDR3 nucleotide sequence: TGCGCCAGCAGCCAAGATGAGGGGAGCCGGGGCTACACCTTC. Translated, it gives CASSQDEGSRGYTF.

This chain connects TRBV30 to TRBJ2-1, with D unclear. The V end lost 5 bases, the J end lost 13 bases, and 6 bases lay between the germline ends. From germline, CDR1 is GTSNPN and CDR2 SVGIG (reference sequence). The CDR3 has 8 residues. Written as DNA, the CDR3 is TGTGCCTGGGAAGGACAGTTCTTC. Protein product: CAWEGQFF.

This clone is labeled medium-sized (0.01 to 0.1%). J is TRBJ2-7 and V is TRBV19; TRBD2 matches at 9 bases. J was trimmed by 2 bases and V by 2 bases; bases with no gene match: 4. There are 15 residues in the CDR3. The germline CDR1 and CDR2 sequences are LNHDA and SQIVND (reference sequence). The CDR3 nucleotides are TGTGCCAGTAGTATAAGCGGGGGGTCCCCCTACGAGCAGTACTTC. Encoded protein: CASSISGGSPYEQYF.

A few counts support this clone. This chain links TRBV6-1 with TRBJ1-2; 7 bases map to TRBD1. Trimming removed 6 bases from V and 4 bases from J; junction bases left unmatched: 11. This CDR3 comprises 15 residues. Germline values: CDR1 MNHNS, CDR2 SASEGT. The CDR3 loop reads CASRAQGGLGYGYTF. The CDR3 nucleotides are TGTGCCAGCAGGGCCCAGGGGGGTTTAGGCTATGGCTACACCTTC.

This clone occurred once. Lacking the conserved final phenylalanine or tryptophan, this CDR3 likely reflects a read error. The limits of the CDR3 on the DNA are not certain, so only TCRdb's listed CDR3 is given. The genes are TRBV12-5 and TRBJ1-4. Germline CDR1 reads LGHNT; CDR2 reads FRNRAP. Counting both end residues, the CDR3 totals 11 amino acids. The CDR3 loop reads CASGRDPGRSV.

This rearrangement joins TRBV5-4 to TRBJ2-7; D tentatively fits TRBD1 or TRBD2 (5 bases each). Germline V gives CDR1 SGHNT, CDR2 YYREEE (reference sequence). Trimming shortened V by 3 bases and J by 5 bases, and 12 bases separated the two germline ends. This CDR3 has 13 residues. Written as DNA, the CDR3 is TGTGCCAGCAGCTCCCCGGGACGCCACGAGCAGTACTTC. As protein: CASSSPGRHEQYF.

The chain couples TRBV30 to TRBJ2-7, with D tentatively TRBD1 (6 bases). This CDR3 region has 12 residues. Germline CDR1 GTSNPN, CDR2 SVGIG (reference sequence). Trimming removed 5 bases from V and 0 bases from J, with 8 bases in between. CDR3 region: CAWDRSSYEQYF. The CDR3 DNA reads TGTGCCTGGGACAGGAGCTCCTACGAGCAGTACTTC.

The genes are TRBV7-8 and TRBJ1-5; D unresolved. V was trimmed by 2 bases and J by 1 base, leaving 12 bases between them. This CDR3 is built from 16 residues. The germline V gene encodes CDR1 SGHVS and CDR2 FQNEAQ. The CDR3 here is CASSLIPGMSNQPQHF. The CDR3 DNA reads TGTGCCAGCAGCTTAATCCCAGGAATGAGCAATCAGCCCCAGCATTTT. The full variable domain, rest sourced from reference TRBV7-8 and TRBJ1-5, is GAGVSQSPRYKVAKRGQDVALRCDPISGHVSLFWYQQALGQGPEFLTYFQNEAQLDKSGLPSDRFFAERPEGSVSTLKIQRTQQEDSAVYLCASSLIPGMSNQPQHFGDGTRLSIL.

The gene calls are TRBV7-3 and TRBJ1-6; the D gene is possibly TRBD1 (5 bases). The CDR3 totals 15 residues. Trimming cost V 5 bases and J 7 bases, with 15 bases left between them. The V gene's germline CDR1 is SGHTA and CDR2 FQGTGA. CDR3 in DNA: TGTGCCAGCAGCAACCAACCGGGACCGAATTCACCCCTCCACTTT. This translates into CASSNQPGPNSPLHF.

This chain joins TRBV6-1 and TRBJ2-5, with TRBD1 matching 8 bases. The CDR3 runs 16 residues. The germline gives CDR1 MNHNS, CDR2 SASEGT. Trimming cost V 0 bases and J 1 base; bases outside gene matches: 4. The CDR3 protein is CASSEALGTGQETQYF. The CDR3 DNA reads as TGTGCCAGCAGTGAAGCGCTTGGGACAGGCCAAGAGACCCAGTACTTC.

The rearrangement joins TRBV7-9 to TRBJ1-1; no clear D gene. CDR3 size: 13 residues. Trimming removed 2 bases from V and 4 bases from J, with 8 bases in between. Germline CDR1 and CDR2: SEHNR and FQNEAQ (reference sequence). CDR3 region: CASSLNAITEAFF. The DNA for the CDR3 is TGTGCCAGCAGCTTAAATGCTATCACTGAAGCTTTCTTT.

The chain is built from TRBV5-4 and TRBJ2-1; D is uncertain. Germline loops: CDR1 SGHNT, CDR2 YYREEE (reference sequence). The CDR3 covers 13 residues. With 0 bases removed from V and 10 bases from J, the gap between germline ends came to 11 bases. The CDR3 DNA sequence: TGTGCCAGCAGCTTGGCCCTAGTCGGGGAGCAGTTCTTC. Protein sequence: CASSLALVGEQFF. The full variable domain, with the rest looked up from reference TRBV5-4 and TRBJ2-1, is ETGVTQSPTHLIKTRGQQVTLRCSSQSGHNTVSWYQQALGQGPQFIFQYYREEENGRGNFPPRFSGLQFPNYSSELNVNALELDDSALYLCASSLALVGEQFFGPGTRLTVL.

The chain joins TRBV5-1 to TRBJ1-4; TRBD1 might be the D (5 bases). Per germline, CDR1 SGHRS and CDR2 YFSETQ. V was trimmed by 0 bases and J by 2 bases, leaving 11 bases between them. The CDR3 has 16 amino acids. CDR3 residues: CASSLGGMFTNEKLFF. Written as DNA, the CDR3 is TGCGCCAGCAGCTTGGGGGGCATGTTCACTAATGAAAAACTGTTTTTT.

The genes are TRBV19 and TRBJ1-5; possibly TRBD1 for D (6 bases). V was cut by 7 bases and J by 6 bases, with 13 bases left in between. This CDR3 spans 13 amino acids. CDR1 is LNHDA and CDR2 is SQIVND in the germline V gene (reference sequence). Written as DNA, the CDR3 is TGTGCCAGTACCGTCACAGGGACTCAGCCCCAGCATTTT. It is translated as CASTVTGTQPQHF.

The gene calls are TRBV5-6 and TRBJ2-7; D is ambiguous. CDR3 length equals 14 residues. Per germline, CDR1 SGHDT and CDR2 YYEEEE. V lost 1 base to trimming and J lost 1 base, with 9 bases between them. The CDR3 here is CASSLPHASYEQYF. The CDR3, as DNA: TGTGCCAGCAGCTTGCCCCACGCTTCCTACGAGCAGTACTTC.

This clone was picked up one time. This chain links TRBV6-5 with TRBJ1-4; 7 bases match TRBD1. The CDR3 has 14 amino acids. Trimming took 6 bases from V and 11 from J; bases not matched to a gene: 12. Per germline, CDR1 MNHEY and CDR2 SVGAGI. In DNA form, the CDR3 reads TGTGCCAGCAGCACTGGGACAGTCATAAGGAAACTGTTTTTT. Its protein is CASSTGTVIRKLFF.

This clone has a single count. This chain joins TRBV9 and TRBJ2-5; D may be TRBD2 (6 bases). The CDR3 spans 15 residues. CDR1 is SGDLS and CDR2 is YYNGEE in the germline V gene. V dropped 5 bases and J dropped 5 bases, with 19 bases sitting between them. CDR3 DNA sequence: TGTGCCAGCAGTGCCTCGGGACTCGACTTGGAGACCCAGTACTTC. Protein product: CASSASGLDLETQYF.

The gene calls are TRBV18 and TRBJ1-2; 8 nucleotides agree with TRBD1. Germline loops: CDR1 KGHSH, CDR2 LQKENI. CDR3 length equals 13 residues. The V gene end was trimmed by 5 bases and the J gene end by 7 bases; junction bases not matched to a gene: 6. The chain's CDR3 is CASSTDREGGYTF. The CDR3 coding sequence is TGTGCCAGCTCAACGGACAGGGAAGGTGGCTACACCTTC.

This clone showed up just once. The V and J genes are TRBV13 and TRBJ2-5, with 7 bases that match TRBD1. Unmatched junction bases numbered 7, after V lost 4 bases and J lost 2 bases. The CDR3 length is 15 residues. The V gene's germline CDR1 is PRHDT and CDR2 FYEKMQ (reference sequence). In nucleotides, the CDR3 is TGTGCCAGCAGCTCCCGGGACAGCTTTCAAGAGACCCAGTACTTC. This codes for CASSSRDSFQETQYF.

This chain uses TRBV30 with TRBJ1-1, with 7 bases that match TRBD1. The trim removed 4 bases at V and 4 bases at J, leaving 6 bases unmatched. The CDR3 is made up of 13 amino acids. The germline gives CDR1 GTSNPN, CDR2 SVGIG (reference sequence). The CDR3: CAWNRGGGTEAFF. CDR3 DNA sequence: TGTGCCTGGAACAGGGGTGGCGGCACTGAAGCTTTCTTT.

V usage is TRBV10-2 and J usage is TRBJ1-3; D is perhaps TRBD1 (5 bases). The CDR3 contains 15 residues. The V and J ends lost 6 bases and 2 bases respectively, with 14 bases between them. The V gene's germline CDR1 is WSHSY and CDR2 SAAADI. DNA for the CDR3: TGCGCCAGCAGGACGTGGGGCTCGCCTGGAAACACCATATATTTT. This sequence encodes CASRTWGSPGNTIYF.

The rearrangement joins TRBV7-8 to TRBJ1-2, with TRBD1 as a possible D gene (5 bases). The CDR3 consists of 13 residues. The germline V and J ends were trimmed by 3 bases and 6 bases, with 11 bases remaining between them. Germline assignment: CDR1 SGHVS and CDR2 FQNEAQ. The CDR3 nucleotides are TGTGCCAGCAGCTTCGGGGGGGACGATGGCTACACCTTC. Its translation: CASSFGGDDGYTF.

For the CDR3, the DNA is TGTGCCAGCACGGGACTAGCCAAAAACATTCAGTACTTC. This codes for CASTGLAKNIQYF. The chain carries TRBV2 and TRBJ2-4; tentative D call: TRBD2 (6 bases). The CDR3 covers 13 residues. Germline values: CDR1 SNHLY, CDR2 FYNNEI. Between the trimmed V and J ends, which lost 7 bases and 0 bases, there was a span of 7 bases.

This sequence joins TRBV27 and TRBJ1-2; D ambiguous. Between the trimmed V and J ends, which lost 6 bases and 4 bases, there was a span of 21 bases. CDR1 is MNHEY, CDR2 SMNVEV, per germline (reference sequence). The CDR3 is made up of 16 amino acids. The CDR3 loop reads CASSYQPSLGSYGYTF. CDR3 DNA: TGTGCCAGCAGCTACCAACCCTCGTTGGGTTCCTATGGCTACACCTTC.

The chain links TRBV18 to TRBJ1-1; 8 positions match TRBD1. CDR1 is KGHSH and CDR2 is LQKENI in the germline V gene. The CDR3 length is 13 residues. Germline trimming cut 8 bases from V and 0 bases from J; bases unmatched to any gene: 2. The CDR3 nucleotides are TGTGCCAGCCAGGGGGCGATGAACACTGAAGCTTTCTTT. This sequence encodes CASQGAMNTEAFF.

The rearrangement joins TRBV5-4 to TRBJ1-2, with D possibly being TRBD1 (5 bases). This CDR3 comprises 13 residues. Germline V CDR1 and CDR2: SGHNT, YYREEE (reference sequence). Trimming stripped 4 bases from V and 4 bases from J, with 11 bases between. DNA of the CDR3: TGTGCCAGCAGCCGCTGGGGGTCCTATGGCTACACCTTC. Protein sequence: CASSRWGSYGYTF. Full variable domain (outside the CDR3, taken from reference TRBV5-4 and TRBJ1-2): ETGVTQSPTHLIKTRGQQVTLRCSSQSGHNTVSWYQQALGQGPQFIFQYYREEENGRGNFPPRFSGLQFPNYSSELNVNALELDDSALYLCASSRWGSYGYTFGSGTRLTVV.

As DNA, the CDR3 is TGTGCCTGGAGTGCGGGACAGGGTAATTCACCCCTCCACTTT. Its translation: CAWSAGQGNSPLHF. The V gene is TRBV30, the J gene TRBJ1-6; 9 bases are shared with TRBD1. Germline lookup yields CDR1 GTSNPN and CDR2 SVGIG (reference sequence). The CDR3 extends over 14 amino acids. V lost 1 base and J lost 6; bases outside the gene matches: 1.

This chain joins TRBV15 and TRBJ1-4; D gene ambiguous. The CDR3 runs to 16 residues. Germline CDR1 reads LNHNV; CDR2 reads YYDKDF (reference sequence). V lost 1 base to trimming and J lost 0 bases, with 9 bases between them. In nucleotides, the CDR3 is TGTGCCACCAGCAGAGGCTACGGTTCAACTAATGAAAAACTGTTTTTT. This translates into CATSRGYGSTNEKLFF. The variable domain in full, with the rest retrieved from reference TRBV15 and TRBJ1-4, is DAMVIQNPRYQVTQFGKPVTLSCSQTLNHNVMYWYQQKSSQAPKLLFHYYDKDFNNEADTPDNFQSRRPNTSFCFLDIRSPGLGDTAMYLCATSRGYGSTNEKLFFGSGTQLSVL.

This clone has more than one count but fewer than ten. The chain has TRBV7-2 and TRBJ1-5; D perhaps matches TRBD1 (5 bases). CDR3 size: 12 residues. Trimming stripped 5 bases from V and 5 bases from J, with 7 bases between. Germline V lookup: CDR1 SGHTA, CDR2 FQGNSA. The CDR3 here is CASSPRDQPQHF. CDR3 DNA sequence: TGTGCCAGCAGCCCCAGGGATCAGCCCCAGCATTTT.